The 24 T cell receptor beta chains in this list originate from one sample, sequenced in a study of control samples from healthy donors and cancer patients. The data were produced by immunoSEQ multiplex PCR, yet TCRdb's version contains in-frame clones alone and is incomplete. The listing contains approximately 190,000 clones. Source material: blood. These receptors were collected from a woman under 40 in good health.

The rearrangement uses TRBV23-1 and TRBJ2-3, with 8 bases lining up with TRBD1. TRBV23-1 belongs to the ORF category, with a function that is uncertain. The CDR3 length is 18 residues. V dropped 8 bases and J dropped 0; count of bases not matched to a gene: 16. CDR3 amino acids: CASEITPTPGGSTDTQYF. The CDR3 region has the DNA TGCGCCAGCGAGATTACCCCGACCCCAGGGGGCAGCACAGATACGCAGTATTTT.

V and J are TRBV7-2 and TRBJ1-6, with 7 bases that match TRBD1. Germline loops: CDR1 SGHTA, CDR2 FQGNSA. Trimming removed 5 bases from V and 14 bases from J; junction bases left unmatched: 3. This CDR3 contains 11 residues. In DNA form, the CDR3 reads TGTGCCAGCAGCCTACAGGGGACCCTCCACTTT. Encoded protein: CASSLQGTLHF.

J is TRBJ2-7 and V is TRBV4-2; unclear D gene. The germline V gene has CDR1 LGHNA and CDR2 YNFKEQ. This CDR3 has 12 residues. Trimming cost V 0 bases and J 12 bases, with 12 bases left between them. The CDR3 protein is CASSQEGRTTYF. As DNA, the CDR3 is TGTGCCAGCAGCCAAGAGGGCAGGACGACGTACTTC.

The chain employs TRBV25-1 and TRBJ1-4; D may be TRBD1 (6 bases). The CDR3 consists of 16 residues. V gave up 7 bases and J gave up 3 bases, with 18 bases separating them. Germline assignment: CDR1 MGHDK and CDR2 SYGVNS. This chain's CDR3 is CASKLGVAGANEKLFF. CDR3 bases: TGTGCCAGCAAGTTAGGGGTGGCAGGGGCTAATGAAAAACTGTTTTTT.

The chain joins TRBV6-5 to TRBJ1-1; the D gene is possibly TRBD1 (5 bases). CDR1 and CDR2 (germline): MNHEY, SVGAGI. The germline V and J ends were trimmed by 0 bases and 3 bases, with 11 bases remaining between them. This CDR3 comprises 15 residues. In DNA, the CDR3 is TGTGCCAGCAGTTACTCGAGCGGGGGGGACACTGAAGCTTTCTTT. The encoded protein is CASSYSSGGDTEAFF.

The gene calls are TRBV5-5 and TRBJ1-6; 8 bases are shared with TRBD1. Germline assignment: CDR1 SGHKS and CDR2 YYEKEE (reference sequence). The CDR3 has 15 residues. The junction had 3 bases not matched to a gene; V was cut back by 4 bases and J by 3 bases. The CDR3 nucleotides are TGTGCCAGCAGCAGCGGACAGGGCTATAATTCACCCCTCCACTTT. It encodes CASSSGQGYNSPLHF.

The chain carries TRBV11-3 and TRBJ1-6; no definite D call. In germline, CDR1 is SGHNT, CDR2 YENEEA. The CDR3 spans 15 residues. V was pared by 0 bases and J by 5 bases, with 8 bases between. CDR3: CASSLDGRDNSPLHF. The CDR3 DNA sequence: TGTGCCAGCAGCTTAGATGGCCGAGATAATTCACCCCTCCACTTT.

The rearrangement uses TRBV4-1 and TRBJ2-7, with TRBD2 identical over 10 bases. V was pared by 3 bases and J by 2 bases, with 4 bases of the junction left unmatched. In germline, CDR1 is MGHRA, CDR2 YSYEKL. The CDR3 runs to 15 residues. The CDR3 protein is CASSQGLASTYEQYF. CDR3 DNA: TGCGCCAGCAGCCAGGGACTAGCGAGTACCTACGAGCAGTACTTC.

V usage is TRBV7-9 and J usage is TRBJ1-6; a possible D gene is TRBD1 (5 bases). This CDR3 is 13 amino acids long. V was shortened by 5 bases and J by 10 bases, with 12 bases between the two germline ends. Germline-derived CDR1 and CDR2 are SEHNR and FQNEAQ (reference sequence). CDR3 sequence: CASSPAGDSPLHF. The CDR3 nucleotides are TGTGCCAGCAGCCCGGCGGGGGACTCACCCCTCCACTTT.

The rearrangement uses TRBV7-6 and TRBJ1-2, with D maybe TRBD1 (5 bases). V lost 2 bases and J 1 base, leaving 14 bases between the germline ends. The CDR3 contains 16 residues. The germline V gene encodes CDR1 SGHVS and CDR2 FNYEAQ. The CDR3 DNA follows: TGTGCCAGCAGCTTAAGCCTGCGGGGACGTAACTATGGCTACACCTTC. Translated, it gives CASSLSLRGRNYGYTF.

The gene calls are TRBV5-4 and TRBJ1-2; D might be TRBD1 (5 bases). In germline, CDR1 is SGHNT, CDR2 YYREEE (reference sequence). V lost 5 bases to trimming and J lost 6 bases, with 17 bases between them. The CDR3 runs 14 residues. CDR3 DNA: TGTGCCAGCAGTAACATGGGGACCAAAGATGGCTACACCTTC. Protein sequence: CASSNMGTKDGYTF.

This sequence joins TRBV6-5 and TRBJ1-1; unclear D gene. Trimming pared 7 bases from V and 1 base from J, leaving 16 bases between. The CDR3 totals 15 residues. Germline V gene data show CDR1 as MNHEY and CDR2 as SVGAGI. The chain's CDR3 is CASIKTPGKNTEAFF. CDR3 DNA sequence: TGTGCCAGCATCAAAACGCCCGGGAAGAACACTGAAGCTTTCTTT.

CDR3 in DNA: TGTGCCAGCAGCTTGGGACAGGTCTACGAGCAGTACTTC. The encoded protein is CASSLGQVYEQYF. The rearrangement links TRBV7-9 to TRBJ2-7; TRBD1 aligns across 8 bases. With 3 bases clipped from V and 3 bases from J, the junction kept 1 base outside the gene matches. CDR3 length: 13 amino acids. CDR1 SEHNR and CDR2 FQNEAQ come from the germline V gene (reference sequence).

The genes are TRBV23-1 and TRBJ1-1; D may be TRBD1 (5 bases). TRBV23-1 is an ORF; its function is uncertain. The CDR3 sequence is 14 residues long. The germline V and J ends were trimmed by 3 bases and 5 bases, with 13 bases remaining between them. The CDR3 nucleotides read TGCGCCAGCAGTCAGGTAGGGGCCCGAACTGAAGCTTTCTTT. It specifies CASSQVGARTEAFF.

The rearrangement links TRBV7-2 to TRBJ2-1, with a weak D call TRBD2 (5 bases). In germline, CDR1 is SGHTA, CDR2 FQGNSA. V was clipped by 8 bases and J by 6 bases, with 11 bases between them. This CDR3 spans 12 amino acids. CDR3 in DNA: TGTGCCAGCTTCCCCGGAGGCAATGAGCAGTTCTTC. Protein: CASFPGGNEQFF.

The genes are TRBV9 and TRBJ1-3, with a tentative D call TRBD1 (6 bases). Trimming left V 2 bases short and J 4 bases short, with 13 bases between. This CDR3 has 15 amino acids. Germline V lookup: CDR1 SGDLS, CDR2 YYNGEE. The CDR3 region has the DNA TGTGCCAGCAGCGTGACAGGAACCTCCGGAAACACCATATATTTT. Protein: CASSVTGTSGNTIYF. Full variable domain (rest looked up from reference TRBV9 and TRBJ1-3): DSGVTQTPKHLITATGQRVTLRCSPRSGDLSVYWYQQSLDQGLQFLIQYYNGEERAKGNILERFSAQQFPDLHSELNLSSLELGDSALYFCASSVTGTSGNTIYFGEGSWLTVV.

The chain combines TRBV27 with TRBJ2-6; weak D call: TRBD1 (6 bases). In germline, CDR1 is MNHEY, CDR2 SMNVEV (reference sequence). There are 15 residues in the CDR3. The ends were cut back, 5 bases at V and 2 bases at J, with 10 bases in the middle. The CDR3 spells CASSPWDTGANVLTF. The CDR3 DNA reads TGTGCCAGCAGTCCCTGGGACACTGGGGCCAACGTCCTGACTTTC.

The V and J genes are TRBV25-1 and TRBJ1-2; the match to TRBD1 covers 8 bases. Germline assignment: CDR1 MGHDK and CDR2 SYGVNS. Unmatched junction bases numbered 1, after V lost 5 bases and J lost 2 bases. The CDR3 spans 13 residues. The CDR3 DNA reads as TGTGCCAGCAGTTACAGGGGGAACTATGGCTACACCTTC. Its translation is CASSYRGNYGYTF.

The chain is built from TRBV6-2 or TRBV6-3 and TRBJ2-5; TRBD1 matches 8 bases. From germline, CDR1 is MNHEY and CDR2 SVGEGT. The CDR3 consists of 15 residues. V shed 8 bases, J shed 5 bases, and the junction held 13 bases outside the gene matches. CDR3 region: CASGLGTGQRETQYF. CDR3 DNA: TGTGCCAGCGGCCTCGGGACAGGTCAGCGGGAGACCCAGTACTTC.

The CDR3 nucleotides read TGTGCCAGCAGTTATGTGGGTATCAACTATGGCTACACCTTC. Translated: CASSYVGINYGYTF. V is TRBV6-5 and J is TRBJ1-2, with no clear D. The CDR3 extends over 14 amino acids. V was shortened by 3 bases and J by 2 bases, with 10 bases between the two germline ends. Germline-derived CDR1 and CDR2 are MNHEY and SVGAGI.

DNA of the CDR3: TGTGCCATCAGCGACAGTCACTCTGGAAACACCATATATTTT. As protein: CAISDSHSGNTIYF. The chain recombines TRBV10-3 with TRBJ1-3; D may be TRBD1 (5 bases). Germline CDR1 and CDR2: ENHRY and SYGVKD. CDR3 length: 14 amino acids. Trimming removed 6 bases from V and 0 bases from J, with 9 bases in between.

The J gene is TRBJ1-2, the V gene TRBV19; TRBD1 matches at 7 bases. Losses at the gene ends were 3 bases for V and 14 bases for J; bases not matched to a gene: 12. CDR3 length: 13 residues. The germline V gene encodes CDR1 LNHDA and CDR2 SQIVND (reference sequence). CDR3 protein: CASSIGQVLWLTF. The CDR3 DNA reads as TGTGCCAGTAGTATCGGACAGGTTCTATGGCTAACCTTC.

V gene TRBV25-1 combines with J gene TRBJ2-7; the D gene is possibly TRBD2 (5 bases). Trimming shortened V by 1 base and J by 7 bases, and 14 bases separated the two germline ends. The germline V gene has CDR1 MGHDK and CDR2 SYGVNS. The CDR3 contains 14 residues. CDR3 in DNA: TGTGCCAGCAGTGAATTTGGAGGCGCGGGTGAGCAGTACTTC. It encodes CASSEFGGAGEQYF.

CDR3 protein: CASSFLAGGFGEQFF. CDR3 in DNA: TGTGCCAGCAGCTTCCTAGCGGGGGGGTTCGGTGAGCAGTTCTTC. The chain employs TRBV11-3 and TRBJ2-1; 12 nucleotides match TRBD2. Germline CDR1 SGHNT, CDR2 YENEEA. V lost 3 bases, J lost 9 bases, and 6 bases stayed unmatched. CDR3 length equals 15 residues.